These T cell receptor beta chains were read from a single sample in a study of blood T cell repertoires in COVID-19. The data were produced by immunoSEQ multiplex PCR, yet TCRdb's version contains in-frame clones alone and is incomplete. The profile covers 200,000 to 250,000 clones, with 88% appearing a single time and approximately 3.5% taken by the ten largest. The specimen was PBMCs or T cells enriched from blood (not recorded which). Every receptor here comes from a woman aged 25 to 39 who had been exposed to COVID-19. The conserved cysteine and the conserved F or W are not part of the CDR3 here. Each record gives: V gene, J gene, CDR3 protein.

v_gene: TRBV30
j_gene: TRBJ1-2
CDR3aa: AWSSLKGGGYT

v_gene: TRBV12-5
j_gene: TRBJ1-2
CDR3aa: ASGPGGQGALVNYGYT

v_gene: TRBV27
j_gene: TRBJ2-7
CDR3aa: ASSLAGRLGYEQY

v_gene: TRBV10-3
j_gene: TRBJ2-1
CDR3aa: AISIQREYEQF

v_gene: TRBV27
j_gene: TRBJ2-7
CDR3aa: ASSSLSSGAYEQY

v_gene: TRBV28
j_gene: TRBJ1-1
CDR3aa: ASSPGTVNTEAF

v_gene: TRBV14
j_gene: TRBJ2-6
CDR3aa: ASSQFPSSGASGANVLT

v_gene: TRBV5-1
j_gene: TRBJ2-7
CDR3aa: ASRLQGSSYEQY

v_gene: TRBV5-1
j_gene: TRBJ1-1
CDR3aa: ASGQGLNTEAF

v_gene: TRBV5-1
j_gene: TRBJ1-1
CDR3aa: ASSQGGFAMNTEAF

v_gene: TRBV12-3/TRBV12-4
j_gene: TRBJ1-1
CDR3aa: ASSLAGEAF

v_gene: TRBV19
j_gene: TRBJ2-2
CDR3aa: ASSIRLAGVTGELF

v_gene: TRBV12-3/TRBV12-4
j_gene: TRBJ1-5
CDR3aa: ASSSGQGPQH

v_gene: TRBV5-1
j_gene: TRBJ2-3
CDR3aa: ASSLSSGSADTQY

v_gene: TRBV6-1
j_gene: TRBJ2-7
CDR3aa: ASSEEGHLYEQY

v_gene: TRBV19
j_gene: TRBJ2-3
CDR3aa: ASSRLTSGAPDTQY

v_gene: TRBV15
j_gene: TRBJ1-3
CDR3aa: ATSRGTGALLGNTIY

v_gene: TRBV2
j_gene: TRBJ1-1
CDR3aa: ASTLGWVNTEAF